Listed below are T cell receptor beta chains from one sample, sequenced in a study of CD8+ T cells in alopecia areata. The method was immunoSEQ multiplex PCR; TCRdb's version includes in-frame clones alone and lacks a portion of them. The table records around 300,000 clones, 60% of them present only once. Sequencing used CD4+ T cells sorted from blood, obtained around week 54, from a patient treated with tofacitinib. These TCRs come from a human donor with alopecia areata. The CDR3 runs from the conserved cysteine through the conserved F or W. The order of the fields is D gene, J gene, V gene, clone size, CDR3 DNA, CDR3 protein. D genes are given only for firm matches. Some rows have no size entry. The others give once, few or many, or a class for an expanded clone.

-,TRBJ2-2,TRBV29-1,-,TGCAGCGTTGGGGGTTCCCTCAACACCGGGGAGCTGTTTTTT,CSVGGSLNTGELFF
-,TRBJ2-7,TRBV29-1,-,TGCAGCGGCCGGACAAGCTCCTACGAGCAGTACTTC,CSGRTSSYEQYF
-,TRBJ2-3,TRBV9,few,TGTGCCAGCAGCCTTGGGGATACGCAGTATTTT,CASSLGDTQYF
-,TRBJ2-5,TRBV21-1,-,TGTGCCAGCAGCAACCAGGACGGGAGGCCCTCATTTGGAAGGGAGACCCAGTACTTC,CASSNQDGRPSFGRETQYF
-,TRBJ1-6,TRBV5-6,-,TGTGCCAGCAGCTTCTCGGGTAATAATTCACCCCTCCACTTT,CASSFSGNNSPLHF
TRBD2,TRBJ2-2,TRBV5-1,-,TGCGCCAGCAGCCCGGGGGGCCTTGGCGGGGGGCCGAACACCGGGGAGCTGTTTTTT,CASSPGGLGGGPNTGELFF
-,TRBJ1-2,TRBV30,once,TGTGCCTGGAGTGCTCCTCATGGCTACACCTTC,CAWSAPHGYTF
-,TRBJ2-2,TRBV5-1,few,TGCGCCAGCAGCTTGGACGGGAACACCGGGGAGCTGTTTTTT,CASSLDGNTGELFF
TRBD2,TRBJ2-7,TRBV29-1,-,TGCAGCGTGGGACTACAGCTCCACGAGCAGTACTTC,CSVGLQLHEQYF
TRBD1,TRBJ1-1,TRBV2,-,TGTGCCAGCAGTCCAGGGGGCCACACTGAAGCTTTCTTT,CASSPGGHTEAFF
-,TRBJ1-5,TRBV7-2,-,TGTGCCAGCAGCGGGGTGGGCAGTCGCAATCAGCCCCAGCATTTT,CASSGVGSRNQPQHF
-,TRBJ2-3,TRBV5-4,-,TGTGCCAGCAGCCAGGGGTCCTCTCGTGATACGCAGTATTTT,CASSQGSSRDTQYF
-,TRBJ1-2,TRBV29-1,-,TGCAGCGTTCCGACAGAGGGGGGCTACACCTTC,CSVPTEGGYTF
-,TRBJ2-7,TRBV5-6,-,TGTGCCAGCAGCTTGGTTGGCAGGATCTCCTACGAGCAGTACTTC,CASSLVGRISYEQYF
-,TRBJ1-2,TRBV23-1,-,TGCGCCAGCAGTCGAGTGCGGCAGGATGGCTACACCTTC,CASSRVRQDGYTF
-,TRBJ1-5,TRBV15,few,TGTGCCACCAGCAAAGAGCAGGGAGGAAATCAGCCCCAGCATTTT,CATSKEQGGNQPQHF
-,TRBJ2-5,TRBV30,-,TGTGCCTGGAGTGTTCTGACCGGACCCCAAGAGACCCAGTACTTC,CAWSVLTGPQETQYF
TRBD1,TRBJ2-5,TRBV25-1,-,TGTGCCAGCAGTGACCCCGGACAGGGGGCGGGACGGACCCAGTACTTC,CASSDPGQGAGRTQYF
-,TRBJ1-2,TRBV6-6,few,TGTGCCAGCTTCCACGGGCCGACTAACTATGGCTACACCTTC,CASFHGPTNYGYTF